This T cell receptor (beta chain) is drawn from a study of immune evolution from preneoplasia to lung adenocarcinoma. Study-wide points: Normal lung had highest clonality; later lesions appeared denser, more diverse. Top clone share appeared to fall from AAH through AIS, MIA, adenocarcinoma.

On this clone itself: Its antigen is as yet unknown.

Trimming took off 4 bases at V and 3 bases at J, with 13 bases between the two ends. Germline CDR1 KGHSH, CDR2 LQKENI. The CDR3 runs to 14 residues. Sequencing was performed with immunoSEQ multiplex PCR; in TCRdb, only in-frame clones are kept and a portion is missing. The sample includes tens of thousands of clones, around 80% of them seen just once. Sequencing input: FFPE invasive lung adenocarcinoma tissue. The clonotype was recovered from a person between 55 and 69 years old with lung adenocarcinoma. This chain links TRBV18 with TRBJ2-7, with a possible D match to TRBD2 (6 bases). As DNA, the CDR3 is TGTGCCAGCTCACGATCGGACTACAACTACGAGCAGTACTTC. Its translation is CASSRSDYNYEQYF.